One sample yielded the 21 T cell receptor beta chains listed below, sequenced in a study of T and B cells in COVID-19 patients. BIOMED2 TRB-A/B primer pools were used in multiplex TRB PCR. MiXCR, run by TCRdb on the multiplex PCR reads, gives a single entry per CDR3 protein. The table shows 4,000 to 5,500 distinct CDR3 sequences, with about 25% occurring only once. Blood genomic DNA input for TRB amplification was about 250-500 ng. The material sequenced was blood. All receptors come from a human donor with active COVID-19.

As regards this clonotype: This may be a read error: a much more frequent sequence differs by one nucleotide. The J gene is TRBJ2-5, the V gene TRBV27; D gene ambiguous. The germline V and J ends were trimmed by 5 bases and 3 bases, with 10 bases remaining between them. Germline lookup yields CDR1 MNHEY and CDR2 SMNVEV (reference sequence). This CDR3 is built from 13 residues. The CDR3 here is CASSPWSEETQYF. As DNA, the CDR3 is TGTGCCAGCAGTCCCTGGTCTGAAGAGACCCAGTACTTC.

This clonotype rates as medium-sized (0.01 to 0.1%). The V gene is TRBV18, the J gene TRBJ2-5; D remains unclear. The germline CDR1 and CDR2 sequences are KGHSH and LQKENI. CDR3 size: 14 residues. Trimming stripped 3 bases from V and 2 bases from J, with 10 bases between. Here the CDR3 DNA reads TGTGCCAGCTCACCTCTTCGACTGCAAGAGACCCAGTACTTC. Its protein product is CASSPLRLQETQYF.

The V gene is TRBV5-1, the J gene TRBJ1-2; unclear D gene. Germline lookup yields CDR1 SGHRS and CDR2 YFSETQ. V was trimmed by 0 bases and J by 4 bases, leaving 13 bases between them. This CDR3 is 15 amino acids long. CDR3: CASSLATGKSYGYTF. The CDR3 bases are TGCGCCAGCAGCTTGGCGACGGGGAAATCCTATGGCTACACCTTC.

The V gene is TRBV7-2, the J gene TRBJ1-6; maybe TRBD1 (6 bases). V was trimmed by 6 bases and J by 10 bases, leaving 13 bases between them. Germline assignment: CDR1 SGHTA and CDR2 FQGNSA. The CDR3 is 13 residues long. This CDR3 is CASSSGRGSPLHF. The DNA for the CDR3 is TGTGCCAGCAGTTCGGGCAGGGGATCACCCCTCCACTTT.

By share, this clonotype ranks as medium-sized. The chain uses TRBV27 and TRBJ2-5, with 9 bases fitting TRBD1. Germline values: CDR1 MNHEY, CDR2 SMNVEV (reference sequence). Trimming took 1 base from V and 1 from J; bases not matched to a gene: 4. The CDR3 extends over 16 amino acids. The CDR3 sequence: CASSLFRDRVQETQYF. As DNA, the CDR3 is TGTGCCAGCAGTTTATTCCGGGACAGGGTCCAAGAGACCCAGTACTTC.

This clonotype is medium-sized (0.01 to 0.1%) within its sample. In DNA form, the CDR3 reads TGTGCCAGCAGTAAACCACTAGCGGGGGTAGTCAATGAGCAGTTCTTC. Its translation: CASSKPLAGVVNEQFF. This chain joins TRBV6-1 and TRBJ2-1; 11 bases match TRBD2. The junction had 9 bases not matched to a gene; V was cut back by 5 bases and J by 6 bases. Per the germline V gene, CDR1 is MNHNS and CDR2 is SASEGT. CDR3 length equals 16 residues.

This clonotype is termed medium-sized. CDR3 residues: CAILYRGRNDAGELFF. The CDR3 bases are TGTGCCATCCTGTACAGGGGTAGGAACGACGCCGGGGAGCTGTTTTTT. The chain recombines TRBV6-6 with TRBJ2-2; 7 nucleotides line up with TRBD1. V lost 10 bases to trimming and J lost 6 bases; unmatched junction nucleotides: 17. CDR3 size: 16 residues. Germline CDR1 reads MNHNY; CDR2 reads SVGAGI (reference sequence).

The chain is built from TRBV20-1 and TRBJ2-5; 8 nucleotides line up with TRBD1. The CDR3 is made up of 14 amino acids. V was clipped by 5 bases and J by 1 base; unmatched bases: 6. Germline V gives CDR1 DFQATT, CDR2 SNEGSKA (reference sequence). This CDR3 is CSAHPGQGQETQYF. The CDR3 region has the DNA TGCAGTGCTCACCCAGGACAGGGCCAAGAGACCCAGTACTTC.

The CDR3 protein is CASSLNRPSAREAGAFF. Written as DNA, the CDR3 is TGCGCCAGCAGCTTGAATCGCCCAAGTGCCAGAGAGGCGGGAGCTTTCTTT. This chain connects TRBV5-1 to TRBJ1-1; D remains ambiguous. CDR3 length: 17 amino acids. Trimming took off 1 base at V and 10 bases at J, with 26 bases between the two ends. The germline V gene encodes CDR1 SGHRS and CDR2 YFSETQ.

The chain combines TRBV18 with TRBJ2-5; 8 bases agree with TRBD2. The junction had 11 bases not matched to a gene; V was cut back by 3 bases and J by 2 bases. The CDR3 covers 17 residues. CDR1 KGHSH and CDR2 LQKENI come from the germline V gene. The CDR3 loop is CASSPSGRLKRQETQYF. CDR3 DNA: TGTGCCAGCTCACCGAGCGGGAGACTAAAAAGACAAGAGACCCAGTACTTC. Full variable domain (rest looked up from reference TRBV18 and TRBJ2-5): NAGVMQNPRHLVRRRGQEARLRCSPMKGHSHVYWYRQLPEEGLKFMVYLQKENIIDESGMPKERFSAEFPKEGPSILRIQQVVRGDSAAYFCASSPSGRLKRQETQYFGPGTRLLVL.

The chain is built from TRBV5-4 and TRBJ2-5; 15 bases are shared with TRBD2. The CDR3 extends over 17 amino acids. Germline assignment: CDR1 SGHNT and CDR2 YYREEE (reference sequence). With V trimmed by 5 bases and J by 5 bases, 10 bases remained unmatched. CDR3 bases: TGTGCCAGCAGTTCTGGGACTAGCGGGAGGAAATATGAGACCCAGTACTTC. Translation: CASSSGTSGRKYETQYF. Based on the CDR3 plus reference TRBV5-4 and TRBJ2-5, the full variable domain is ETGVTQSPTHLIKTRGQQVTLRCSSQSGHNTVSWYQQALGQGPQFIFQYYREEENGRGNFPPRFSGLQFPNYSSELNVNALELDDSALYLCASSSGTSGRKYETQYFGPGTRLLVL.

The rearrangement uses TRBV24-1 and TRBJ2-1, with 9 bases fitting TRBD2. The CDR3 contains 17 residues. J lost 3 bases, V lost 3 bases, and 8 bases had no gene match. CDR1 is KGHDR, CDR2 SFDVKD, per germline. CDR3 nucleotide sequence: TGTGCCACCAGTGATAAGATGACTAGCGGACTCTACAATGAGCAGTTCTTC. Amino acid sequence: CATSDKMTSGLYNEQFF.

This clonotype was recorded only once. Since a much larger clone is just one base distant, this may be a read error. The chain has TRBV10-3 and TRBJ2-1, with D uncertain. Trimming stripped 2 bases from V and 9 bases from J, with 11 bases between. The CDR3 covers 13 residues. Per the germline V gene, CDR1 is ENHRY and CDR2 is SYGVKD. CDR3 coding DNA: TGTGCCATCAGTGAGATTCAGGCCAGTGAGCAGTTCTTC. Its protein is CAISEIQASEQFF.

Of note for this clonotype: At one end the junction does not follow the germline gene, possibly because of a read error. The rearrangement joins TRBV5-5 to TRBJ1-4, with 10 positions matching TRBD1. CDR3 length: 17 residues. CDR1 is SGHKS, CDR2 YYEKEE, per germline (reference sequence). The CDR3: CASRTGTGAPTNEKLFF. The CDR3 bases are TGCGCCAGCAGAACCGGGACAGGGGCGCCAACTAATGAAAAACTGTTTTTT. The variable domain in full, completed from reference TRBV5-5 and TRBJ1-4, reads DAGVTQSPTHLIKTRGQQVTLRCSPISGHKSVSWYQQVLGQGPQFIFQYYEKEERGRGNFPDRFSARQFPNYSSELNVNALLLGDSALYLCASRTGTGAPTNEKLFFGSGTQLSVL.

This chain uses TRBV18 with TRBJ1-5; no clear D. Germline lookup yields CDR1 KGHSH and CDR2 LQKENI. The germline V and J ends were trimmed by 2 bases and 5 bases, with 7 bases remaining between them. The CDR3 loop spans 13 amino acids. CDR3 loop: CASSPEFDQPQHF. The CDR3 DNA sequence: TGTGCCAGCTCACCAGAATTCGATCAGCCCCAGCATTTT.

Relative to its sample, this clonotype is medium-sized. The J gene is TRBJ1-3, the V gene TRBV6-6; 9 bases fit TRBD1. CDR1 is MNHNY, CDR2 SVGAGI, per germline (reference sequence). This CDR3 has 16 amino acids. V gave up 4 bases and J gave up 1 base; unmatched junction bases: 5. The DNA for the CDR3 is TGTGCCAGCAGTTTGACAGGGGGTACTTCTGGAAACACCATATATTTT. It is translated as CASSLTGGTSGNTIYF.

This clonotype ranks as medium-sized (0.01 to 0.1%). The chain links TRBV5-4 to TRBJ2-3; 10 nucleotides align to TRBD2. The junction had 6 bases not matched to a gene; V was cut back by 3 bases and J by 2 bases. CDR3 length equals 16 residues. The germline V gene encodes CDR1 SGHNT and CDR2 YYREEE (reference sequence). DNA for the CDR3: TGTGCCAGCAGCTCCCTAGCGGGAGTCGTCACAGATACGCAGTATTTT. It is translated as CASSSLAGVVTDTQYF. Supplemented by reference TRBV5-4 and TRBJ2-3, the full variable domain reads ETGVTQSPTHLIKTRGQQVTLRCSSQSGHNTVSWYQQALGQGPQFIFQYYREEENGRGNFPPRFSGLQFPNYSSELNVNALELDDSALYLCASSSLAGVVTDTQYFGPGTRLTVL.

The rearrangement joins TRBV7-9 to TRBJ2-7; maybe TRBD2 (6 bases). The germline V gene encodes CDR1 SEHNR and CDR2 FQNEAQ (reference sequence). The V and J ends lost 4 bases and 2 bases respectively, with 15 bases between them. The CDR3 is 15 amino acids. DNA of the CDR3: TGTGCCAGCAGCTCCGCATCTAGGGAGGCCTACGAGCAGTACTTC. As protein: CASSSASREAYEQYF.

This clonotype ranks as medium-sized. The chain's CDR3 is CATLGQGVRYEQYF. The CDR3 DNA is TGTGCCACGCTCGGTCAGGGTGTACGCTACGAGCAGTACTTC. The chain has TRBV6-5 and TRBJ2-7; the D gene is possibly TRBD1 (5 bases). The V and J ends lost 10 bases and 3 bases respectively, with 19 bases between them. CDR1 is MNHEY and CDR2 is SVGAGI in the germline V gene. The CDR3 is made up of 14 amino acids.

This clonotype is labeled as medium-sized. The V gene is TRBV5-6, the J gene TRBJ2-5; D could derive from TRBD1 or TRBD2 (5 bases each). This CDR3 contains 13 residues. CDR1 SGHDT and CDR2 YYEEEE come from the germline V gene. V was cut by 4 bases and J by 4 bases, with 11 bases left in between. The chain's CDR3 is CASSQGRGETQYF. Written as DNA, the CDR3 is TGTGCCAGCAGCCAGGGACGCGGAGAGACCCAGTACTTC.

The chain uses TRBV19 and TRBJ2-7; D might be TRBD2 (7 bases). This CDR3 comprises 14 residues. Germline assignment: CDR1 LNHDA and CDR2 SQIVND (reference sequence). Trimming shortened V by 6 bases and J by 4 bases, and 16 bases separated the two germline ends. The CDR3 sequence: CASSEGGGLYEQYF. The DNA of the CDR3 is TGTGCCAGTAGCGAGGGAGGGGGTTTATACGAGCAGTACTTC.